A selection of T cell receptor beta chains follows, all from one sample in a study of cytomegalovirus exposure and HLA in healthy donors. The repertoire was sequenced with immunoSEQ multiplex PCR; TCRdb's copy has only in-frame clones and lacks some. The table shows about 220,000 clones, with around 76% occurring only once. Sequenced input: PBMCs. The receptors come from a man aged 35 to 55 in good health and CMV-seropositive. The CDR3 runs from the conserved cysteine through the conserved F or W. The order of the fields is J gene, clone size, D gene, V gene, CDR3 protein, CDR3 DNA. A D gene is named only where the DNA matches it firmly. Size is stated for part of the rows, as once, few or many counts, or as a class when the clone is expanded.

TRBJ1-2 | . | TRBD1 | TRBV27 | CASSSGQGLNYGYTF | TGTGCCAGCAGTTCAGGACAGGGGCTGAACTATGGCTACACCTTC
TRBJ2-1 | . | TRBD2 | TRBV27 | CASRLAGGNEQFF | TGTGCCAGCAGGTTAGCGGGGGGGAATGAGCAGTTCTTC
TRBJ1-2 | . | . | TRBV6-5 | CASSYLGQQSYGYTF | TGTGCCAGCAGTTACTTGGGGCAGCAAAGCTATGGCTACACCTTC
TRBJ1-5 | . | TRBD1 | TRBV4-2 | CATRGSGNQPQHF | TGTGCCACCAGGGGGAGCGGGAATCAGCCCCAGCATTTT
TRBJ1-1 | few | . | TRBV9 | CASSVGQLNTEAFF | TGTGCCAGCAGCGTAGGGCAGTTGAACACTGAAGCTTTCTTT
TRBJ2-3 | . | . | TRBV30 | CAFKRGIGKSGTDTQYF | TGTGCCTTTAAGAGGGGGATTGGGAAATCCGGCACAGATACGCAGTATTTT
TRBJ2-3 | . | . | TRBV11-2 | CASSLTLGAYTQYF | TGTGCCAGCAGCTTGACGCTGGGGGCATATACGCAGTATTTT
TRBJ1-2 | few | TRBD1 | TRBV29-1 | CSVVGTGGTYGYTF | TGCAGCGTTGTCGGGACAGGGGGAACCTATGGCTACACCTTC
TRBJ2-5 | . | TRBD2 | TRBV4-2 | CASSQAGTRETQYF | TGTGCCAGCAGCCAAGCAGGGACTAGAGAGACCCAGTACTTC
TRBJ2-1 | . | . | TRBV6-1 | CASSEAGAEQFF | TGTGCCAGCAGTGAAGCAGGGGCCGAGCAGTTCTTC
TRBJ2-2 | . | . | TRBV25-1 | CASTPQDTGELFF | TGTGCCAGCACGCCACAGGACACCGGGGAGCTGTTTTTT
TRBJ2-2 | . | TRBD1 | TRBV15 | CATSVRDRETGELFF | TGTGCCACCAGCGTCCGGGACAGGGAAACCGGGGAGCTGTTTTTT